One sample yielded the 17 T cell receptor beta chains listed below, sequenced in a study of T cells in Graves' hyperthyroidism and ophthalmopathy. RNA transcripts served as the template for amplifying TCR beta CDR3 regions. HTBI primers were employed in a first-round RT-PCR of the TCR CDR3. TCRdb ran MiXCR on the multiplex PCR reads and lists one entry per CDR3 protein. The sample comprises approximately 430,000 distinct CDR3 sequences, more than 15% of which are singletons, and 7.5% to 9% rests with the top ten. The sequenced sample consisted of blood. These receptors all stem from a woman aged 18-29 years with Graves' hyperthyroidism.

The chain has TRBV5-1 and TRBJ2-3, with 7 bases lining up with TRBD2. Per germline, CDR1 SGHRS and CDR2 YFSETQ. Unmatched junction bases numbered 16, after V lost 4 bases and J lost 5 bases. The CDR3 sequence is 17 residues long. Here the CDR3 reads CASSLKPSGGWGDTQYF. CDR3 in DNA: TGCGCCAGCAGCCTCAAGCCTAGCGGTGGCTGGGGAGATACGCAGTATTTT.

This clonotype appeared many times. This chain connects TRBV30 to TRBJ1-5; D is uncertain. Germline lookup yields CDR1 GTSNPN and CDR2 SVGIG (reference sequence). The V end lost 1 base, the J end lost 3 bases, and 4 bases lay between the germline ends. The CDR3 is 12 residues long. The CDR3 loop reads CAWSEFNQPQHF. The CDR3 nucleotides are TGTGCCTGGAGTGAATTCAATCAGCCCCAGCATTTT.

This clonotype was found many times. This chain connects TRBV20-1 to TRBJ2-3, with unresolved D. V lost 0 bases, J lost 6 bases, and 10 bases lay in between. The length of the CDR3 is 13 residues. Germline V CDR1 and CDR2: DFQATT, SNEGSKA (reference sequence). The CDR3 DNA sequence: TGCAGTGCTAGAGAAATGAGGTCGGATACGCAGTATTTT. It yields the protein CSAREMRSDTQYF.

This chain connects TRBV5-1 to TRBJ1-1; D not resolved. The germline gives CDR1 SGHRS, CDR2 YFSETQ. V was shortened by 6 bases and J by 4 bases, with 13 bases between the two germline ends. CDR3 size: 13 residues. CDR3 sequence: CASKRESFTEAFF. The DNA of the CDR3 is TGCGCCAGCAAGAGGGAATCGTTCACTGAAGCTTTCTTT.

V and J are TRBV6-5 and TRBJ2-7; 7 bases are shared with TRBD2. The V gene's germline CDR1 is MNHEY and CDR2 SVGAGI. The ends lost 0 bases at V and 0 bases at J; junction bases unmatched: 5. CDR3 length equals 16 residues. CDR3 region: CASSYSGTGGSYEQYF. The CDR3 coding sequence is TGTGCCAGCAGTTACTCGGGGACGGGGGGCTCCTACGAGCAGTACTTC.

This clonotype was found many times. This chain links TRBV19 with TRBJ2-7, with TRBD1 matching over 7 bases. This CDR3 contains 14 residues. CDR1 and CDR2 (germline): LNHDA, SQIVND (reference sequence). Germline trimming cut 10 bases from V and 2 bases from J; bases unmatched to any gene: 11. The CDR3 DNA reads as TGTGCCACCAGCCGGGACAGCCTTACCTACGAGCAGTACTTC. Translation gives CATSRDSLTYEQYF.

This clonotype has at least ten counts. This sequence joins TRBV7-8 and TRBJ2-1; 8 positions agree with TRBD2. Germline V gives CDR1 SGHVS, CDR2 FQNEAQ. Trimming at V came to 3 bases and at J to 8 bases, leaving 6 bases not matched to a gene. This CDR3 comprises 14 residues. CDR3 loop: CASSFGGRNYEQFF. DNA for the CDR3: TGTGCCAGCAGCTTCGGCGGGAGGAATTATGAGCAGTTCTTC.

At least ten counts were recorded for this clonotype. The J gene is TRBJ2-7, the V gene TRBV28; D call uncertain. CDR1 and CDR2 from the germline V gene are MDHEN and SYDVKM. V dropped 6 bases and J dropped 3 bases, with 12 bases sitting between them. There are 13 residues in the CDR3. The DNA of the CDR3 is TGTGCCAGCAGCTCCTCCCCCTACTACGAGCAGTACTTC. Translating it yields CASSSSPYYEQYF. The whole variable domain, remainder taken from reference TRBV28 and TRBJ2-7, is DVKVTQSSRYLVKRTGEKVFLECVQDMDHENMFWYRQDPGLGLRLIYFSYDVKMKEKGDIPEGYSVSREKKERFSLILESASTNQTSMYLCASSSSPYYEQYFGPGTRLTVT.

The chain joins TRBV7-2 to TRBJ1-1, with a weak D call TRBD1 (6 bases). CDR3 length: 15 residues. The V end lost 0 bases, the J end lost 2 bases, and 10 bases lay between the germline ends. Germline V gives CDR1 SGHTA, CDR2 FQGNSA. CDR3 DNA sequence: TGTGCCAGCAGCTTAGCTACAGGGAGTAACACTGAAGCTTTCTTT. Protein: CASSLATGSNTEAFF.

This clonotype has just a few counts. V usage is TRBV4-1 and J usage is TRBJ2-7; 10 nucleotides align to TRBD1. Germline assignment: CDR1 MGHRA and CDR2 YSYEKL. The CDR3 has 15 amino acids. V was pared by 3 bases and J by 2 bases, with 4 bases of the junction left unmatched. The CDR3 loop reads CASSHPGQGTYEQYF. The CDR3 DNA reads TGCGCCAGCAGCCATCCGGGACAGGGGACCTACGAGCAGTACTTC.

This clonotype was observed at least ten times. The chain has TRBV12-3 or TRBV12-4 and TRBJ2-6; 9 bases agree with TRBD1. Trimming at V came to 3 bases and at J to 0 bases, leaving 6 bases not matched to a gene. This CDR3 has 18 amino acids. CDR3 region: CASSFGTGGTSGANVLTF. The CDR3 DNA is TGTGCCAGCAGTTTTGGCACAGGGGGCACCTCTGGGGCCAACGTCCTGACTTTC.

This clonotype has a count of ten or more. The gene calls are TRBV12-3 or TRBV12-4 and TRBJ2-5; 7 positions agree with TRBD2. CDR3 size: 16 residues. Trimming cost V 5 bases and J 1 base; bases outside gene matches: 10. The CDR3 DNA follows: TGTGCCAGCAGTGCTGGATCTAGCGGACTCCAAGAGACCCAGTACTTC. This encodes CASSAGSSGLQETQYF.

This clonotype was observed a handful of times. The V gene is TRBV24-1, the J gene TRBJ2-1; TRBD1 matches at 9 bases. J was trimmed by 7 bases and V by 2 bases; bases with no gene match: 5. Germline CDR1 is KGHDR and CDR2 is SFDVKD. The CDR3 runs 15 residues. The DNA for the CDR3 is TGTGCCACCAGTGATTCGATGACAGGGGGGAATGAGCAGTTCTTC. It codes for CATSDSMTGGNEQFF.

In its sample, this clonotype was seen many times. The V gene is TRBV5-1, the J gene TRBJ2-7; the D gene is possibly TRBD2 (5 bases). V dropped 8 bases and J dropped 0 bases, with 12 bases sitting between them. Germline V lookup: CDR1 SGHRS, CDR2 YFSETQ. This CDR3 spans 13 amino acids. CDR3 DNA: TGCGCCAGGGGAGCGCTGCCCTCCTACGAGCAGTACTTC. Its protein is CARGALPSYEQYF.

The J gene is TRBJ1-2, the V gene TRBV7-3, with 7 nucleotides matching TRBD1. V shed 5 bases, J shed 0 bases, and the junction held 6 bases outside the gene matches. CDR1 SGHTA and CDR2 FQGTGA come from the germline V gene. The CDR3 sequence is 15 residues long. This CDR3 reads CASSQLTGSNYGYTF. The CDR3, as DNA: TGTGCCAGCAGCCAGCTGACAGGGTCTAACTATGGCTACACCTTC.

This clonotype has ten or more counts. The V and J genes are TRBV7-9 and TRBJ1-1, with unresolved D. The length of the CDR3 is 11 residues. Germline CDR1 SEHNR, CDR2 FQNEAQ (reference sequence). The V and J ends lost 2 bases and 6 bases respectively, with 4 bases between them. The CDR3 DNA reads TGTGCCAGCAGCTTAACAGCTGAAGCTTTCTTT. This encodes CASSLTAEAFF.

In its sample, this clonotype was seen many times. This chain uses TRBV7-8 with TRBJ2-7, with TRBD2 matching 11 bases. The CDR3 length is 18 residues. Germline assignment: CDR1 SGHVS and CDR2 FQNEAQ. Trimming at V came to 1 base and at J to 1 base, leaving 9 bases not matched to a gene. The CDR3 DNA sequence: TGTGCCAGCAGCTTAGAACTAGCGGGAGTTCCGCTATCCTACGAGCAGTACTTC. Encoded protein: CASSLELAGVPLSYEQYF.